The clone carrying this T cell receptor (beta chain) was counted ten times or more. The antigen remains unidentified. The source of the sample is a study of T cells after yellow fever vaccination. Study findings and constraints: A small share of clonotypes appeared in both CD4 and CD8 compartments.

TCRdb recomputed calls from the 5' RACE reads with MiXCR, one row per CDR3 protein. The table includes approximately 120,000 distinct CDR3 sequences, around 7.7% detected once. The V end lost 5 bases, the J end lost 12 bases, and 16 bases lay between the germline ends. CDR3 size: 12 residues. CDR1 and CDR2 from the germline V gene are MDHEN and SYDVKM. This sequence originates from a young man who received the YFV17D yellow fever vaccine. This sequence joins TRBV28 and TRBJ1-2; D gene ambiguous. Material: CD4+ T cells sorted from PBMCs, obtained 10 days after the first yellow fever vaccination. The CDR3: CASSLRGLGNTF. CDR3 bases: TGTGCCAGCAGTCTACGAGGACTGGGAAACACCTTC.